This TCR beta chain was recovered during a study of vaccination and CD4 T cells after COVID-19. V shed 6 bases and J shed 5 bases, with 12 bases lying between them. This CDR3 is built from 13 residues. CDR1 is MGHRA and CDR2 is YSYEKL in the germline V gene. The treatment denotes: roughly ten-day PBMC culture with coronavirus spike peptide pools or control peptides (ViraFEST assay). Cultured CD4+ T cell DNA was sequenced using the Oncomine TCR Beta short-read assay. TCRdb analysed the PCR reads with MiXCR anew, one entry per CDR3 protein. The table includes fewer than 20,000 distinct CDR3 sequences, around 73% detected once. Points on this clonotype: Its antigen is unidentified.

The chain couples TRBV4-1 to TRBJ2-3; D might be TRBD1 (5 bases). Sequenced material: CD4+ T cells from blood, cultured in vitro. This TCR was recovered from a human donor who had recovered from COVID-19. The CDR3 protein is CASRSIGEDTQYF. Here the CDR3 DNA reads TGCGCCAGCAGATCCATAGGGGAAGATACGCAGTATTTT.